This passage covers 17 T cell receptor beta chains from one sample sequenced in a study of blood T cell repertoires in acute mononucleosis. The time point denotes: acute infectious mononucleosis, at clinical presentation within 2 weeks of symptom onset (visit 1). Assay: immunoSEQ multiplex PCR; the TCRdb copy retains only in-frame clones and omits some. Here the sample spans 5,500 to 8,500 clones, less than 30% being singletons. Material: EBV YVL epitope tetramer+ CD8+ T cells sorted from PBMCs, obtained during acute infectious mononucleosis. Subset meaning: CD8 T cells binding a tetramer with EBV BRLF1 109-117 peptide (YVL-BR). These receptors all come from a woman aged 18-29 years with infectious mononucleosis caused by EBV.

Remarks on this clone: The identical CDR3 is also encoded by other nucleotide sequences in the sample. This chain connects TRBV11-2 to TRBJ2-7, with TRBD1 identical over 9 bases. The CDR3 covers 16 residues. The J segment lost 0 bases and the V segment lost 5 bases, leaving 8 bases of the junction unmatched. Looked up from germline, CDR1 is SGHAT and CDR2 is FQNNGV. CDR3 bases: TGTGCCAGCAGCCCACCGGGACAGGGAATCTCCTACGAGCAGTACTTC. Translating gives CASSPPGQGISYEQYF.

This clone was recorded many times. The V gene is TRBV11-2, the J gene TRBJ2-1; TRBD2 aligns across 12 bases. In germline, CDR1 is SGHAT, CDR2 FQNNGV. The ends lost 3 bases at V and 6 bases at J; junction bases unmatched: 6. The length of the CDR3 is 16 residues. CDR3 coding DNA: TGTGCCAGCAGCTTTGGACTAGCGGGACCCCTCAATGAGCAGTTCTTC. Translated: CASSFGLAGPLNEQFF.

There are a few counts of this clone. The same CDR3 can be traced to other DNA sequences in this sample. The V and J genes are TRBV29-1 and TRBJ2-1; D is unresolved. The CDR3 loop spans 13 amino acids. The V end was cut by 4 bases, the J end by 4 bases, with 11 bases between. Germline V CDR1 and CDR2: SQVTM, ANQGSEA. The DNA of the CDR3 is TGCAGCGTTGTGGCTGGCGGTTACAATGAGCAGTTCTTC. Protein product: CSVVAGGYNEQFF.

This sequence joins TRBV6-6 and TRBJ2-3; 10 bases are shared with TRBD2. Germline trimming cut 6 bases from V and 1 base from J; bases unmatched to any gene: 7. There are 16 residues in the CDR3. Per the germline V gene, CDR1 is MNHNY and CDR2 is SVGAGI (reference sequence). The CDR3 coding sequence is TGTGCCAGCAGCCACCTCCTAGCGGGAGGCACAGATACGCAGTATTTT. It yields the protein CASSHLLAGGTDTQYF.

Relative to its sample, this clone is medium-sized. This same CDR3 is encoded by further DNA sequences in the sample. The genes are TRBV7-2 and TRBJ2-3, with 11 bases matching TRBD2. With V trimmed by 2 bases and J by 6 bases, 4 bases remained unmatched. Germline CDR1 reads SGHTA; CDR2 reads FQGNSA. This CDR3 comprises 15 residues. Here the CDR3 DNA reads TGTGCCAGCAGCTTAACTAGCGGGAGTGGCGATACGCAGTATTTT. This codes for CASSLTSGSGDTQYF.

By its share, this clone is medium-sized (0.01 to 0.1%). The identical CDR3 is also encoded by other nucleotide sequences in the sample. This chain links TRBV7-2 with TRBJ2-3; 11 positions agree with TRBD2. CDR3 length: 15 amino acids. V lost 2 bases and J lost 4; bases outside the gene matches: 2. Germline CDR1 reads SGHTA; CDR2 reads FQGNSA. The DNA for the CDR3 is TGTGCCAGCAGCTTAACTAGCGGGAGTTCAGATACGCAGTATTTT. It yields the protein CASSLTSGSSDTQYF.

CDR3 bases: TGTGCCAGCAGCTTAGAACCTAGCGGGGGCAGCGAGCAGTACTTC. Residues: CASSLEPSGGSEQYF. The V call is TRBV5-4, the J call TRBJ2-7, with 10 bases that match TRBD2. V lost 2 bases, J lost 6 bases, and 8 bases stayed unmatched. CDR3 length: 15 residues. Germline values: CDR1 SGHNT, CDR2 YYREEE (reference sequence).

This clone has more than one count but fewer than ten. This rearrangement joins TRBV28 to TRBJ2-7; D gene ambiguous. The CDR3 consists of 15 residues. Trimming took off 6 bases at V and 6 bases at J, with 21 bases between the two ends. Germline loops: CDR1 MDHEN, CDR2 SYDVKM. DNA for the CDR3: TGTGCCAGCAGGAAAGGAGAAGTGGGTAGTTTCGAGCAGTACTTC. Residues: CASRKGEVGSFEQYF.

Remarks on this clone: This sequence is one base from a far larger clone and is likely a read error. The same CDR3 is also encoded by other DNA sequences in this sample. J is TRBJ2-7 and V is TRBV4-1; D is ambiguous. CDR1 and CDR2 from the germline V gene are MGHRA and YSYEKL. The CDR3 length is 13 residues. Here the CDR3 DNA reads TGCGCCAGCAGCCAAGAGTGGGCCTACGAACAGTACTTC. Protein product: CASSQEWAYEQYF.

V gene TRBV5-3 combines with J gene TRBJ2-5; D is perhaps TRBD2 (6 bases). TRBV5-3 is sorted into the ORF group, with uncertain function. The length of the CDR3 is 15 residues. Trimming removed 8 bases at V and 2 bases at J, with 19 bases between. CDR3 residues: CASMRELAGQETQYF. In DNA form, the CDR3 reads TGTGCCAGCATGAGGGAGTTGGCGGGGCAAGAGACCCAGTACTTC.

This clone was seen ten or more times. This sequence joins TRBV7-3 and TRBJ1-3; 7 bases map to TRBD1. V was clipped by 5 bases and J by 7 bases; unmatched bases: 17. There are 17 residues in the CDR3. Germline CDR1 and CDR2: SGHTA and FQGTGA. The CDR3 nucleotides are TGTGCCAGCAGCCCCCAAAAGAAGACAGGGAGCCATAACACCATATATTTT. This gives the protein CASSPQKKTGSHNTIYF.

This clone was recorded a few times. This may be a read error: a much more frequent sequence differs by one nucleotide. The rearrangement joins TRBV7-9 to TRBJ2-7; D is unresolved. The CDR3 has 13 residues. Germline CDR1 reads SEHNR; CDR2 reads FQNEAQ (reference sequence). In nucleotides, the CDR3 is TGCGCCAGCAGCCAAGACCCCAGCTACGAGCAGTACTTC. Translation: CASSQDPSYEQYF. The full variable domain, rest sourced from reference TRBV7-9 and TRBJ2-7, is DTGVSQNPRHKITKRGQNVTFRCDPISEHNRLYWYRQTLGQGPEFLTYFQNEAQLEKSRLLSDRFSAERPKGSFSTLEIQRTEQGDSAMYLCASSQDPSYEQYFGPGTRLTVT.

As for this clone: A far larger clone is one base from this, pointing to a likely read error. The chain uses TRBV6-4 and TRBJ2-7; a possible D gene is TRBD1 (6 bases). The CDR3 sequence is 16 residues long. CDR1 is MRHNA, CDR2 SNTAGT, per germline. The chain's CDR3 is CAISGPLAGENYEQYF. In DNA, the CDR3 is TGTGCCATCAGTGGTCCGTTGGCAGGGGAAAACTACGAGCAGTACTTC.

As concerns this clone: It differs at one base from a far larger clone, so likely a read error. The chain has TRBV29-1 and TRBJ1-5; no definite D call. CDR3 length: 13 amino acids. Trimming removed 4 bases at V and 6 bases at J, with 13 bases between. Germline V gives CDR1 SQVTM, CDR2 ANQGSEA. CDR3 protein: CSVVWTLGQPQHF. CDR3 coding DNA: TGCAGCGTTGTATGGACGCTGGGTCAGCCCCAGCATTTT.

The V call is TRBV27, the J call TRBJ2-1; 9 bases fit TRBD1. Germline-derived CDR1 and CDR2 are MNHEY and SMNVEV (reference sequence). The ends lost 5 bases at V and 6 bases at J; junction bases unmatched: 8. The CDR3 spans 15 residues. CDR3 loop: CASSDLKTGGNEQFF. The CDR3 DNA reads as TGTGCCAGCAGTGATTTGAAGACAGGGGGCAATGAGCAGTTCTTC.

A remark on this clone: A read error may account for a junction end that differs from germline. The V and J genes are TRBV27 and TRBJ2-1; D not resolved. The germline gives CDR1 MNHEY, CDR2 SMNVEV (reference sequence). The CDR3 runs to 11 residues. For the CDR3, the DNA is TGTGCCGGCAGTTTCCACAATGAGCAGTTCTTC. Translated: CAGSFHNEQFF.

In the case of this clone: A read error is the likely source, as a far larger clone sits one nucleotide away. The chain joins TRBV23-1 to TRBJ2-7; tentatively, D is TRBD1 (5 bases). TRBV23-1 qualifies as an ORF whose function is uncertain. The CDR3 has 11 amino acids. The CDR3 region has the DNA TGCGCCAGCAGCCAAGGGGTCGAGCAGCACTTC. Translation: CASSQGVEQHF.